The 32 T cell receptor beta chains below were found in one sample sequenced in a study of blood T cell repertoires in COVID-19. Repertoires were generated with immunoSEQ multiplex PCR, while TCRdb's copy carries only in-frame clones and drops some. Of around 200,000 clones listed, about 87% are singletons. Sequencing used PBMCs or T cells enriched from blood (not recorded which). The receptors originated from a woman aged 25 to 39 who had recovered from COVID-19.

This clone appeared a single time. The chain has TRBV28 and TRBJ1-5; TRBD1 might be the D (6 bases). Germline V gene sequence: CDR1 MDHEN, CDR2 SYDVKM. Trimming cost V 5 bases and J 6 bases, with 8 bases left between them. The CDR3 spans 12 residues. The CDR3 sequence is CASSRGSQPQHF. DNA of the CDR3: TGTGCCAGCAGTAGGGGGAGTCAGCCCCAGCATTTT.

The V call is TRBV7-6, the J call TRBJ2-1; D gene uncertain. V was clipped by 1 base and J by 0 bases, with 7 bases between them. Germline loops: CDR1 SGHVS, CDR2 FNYEAQ. This CDR3 comprises 15 residues. This CDR3 reads CASSLVEFSYNEQFF. CDR3 in DNA: TGTGCCAGCAGCTTAGTAGAGTTCTCCTACAATGAGCAGTTCTTC. Filled out from reference TRBV7-6 and TRBJ2-1, the complete variable domain reads GAGVSQSPRYKVTKRGQDVALRCDPISGHVSLYWYRQALGQGPEFLTYFNYEAQQDKSGLPNDRFSAERPEGSISTLTIQRTEQRDSAMYRCASSLVEFSYNEQFFGPGTRLTVL.

The rearrangement links TRBV2 to TRBJ1-2; D is undetermined. This CDR3 is 14 amino acids long. V was shortened by 3 bases and J by 8 bases, with 16 bases between the two germline ends. The V gene's germline CDR1 is SNHLY and CDR2 FYNNEI. The CDR3 loop reads CASSDQSRRGGYTF. For the CDR3, the DNA is TGTGCCAGCAGTGATCAAAGTCGCCGAGGGGGCTACACCTTC.

This clone was observed once. V and J are TRBV5-6 and TRBJ2-4, with D uncertain. V lost 0 bases and J lost 3, with 10 bases in between. Germline V gene lookup returns CDR1 SGHDT and CDR2 YYEEEE. CDR3 length: 15 residues. CDR3 amino acids: CASSLGRVGKNIQYF. DNA for the CDR3: TGTGCCAGCAGCTTGGGCCGGGTGGGCAAAAACATTCAGTACTTC.

This chain connects TRBV4-2 to TRBJ2-7, with 7 positions matching TRBD2. The J segment lost 3 bases and the V segment lost 4 bases, leaving 15 bases of the junction unmatched. The CDR3 has 17 residues. Germline lookup yields CDR1 LGHNA and CDR2 YNFKEQ. The CDR3 loop is CASSLEASGNPFYEQYF. The CDR3 DNA sequence: TGTGCCAGCAGCCTAGAGGCTAGCGGAAACCCCTTCTACGAGCAGTACTTC.

The V call is TRBV27, the J call TRBJ2-3, with a weak D call TRBD2 (6 bases). V dropped 5 bases and J dropped 5 bases, with 20 bases sitting between them. Germline loops: CDR1 MNHEY, CDR2 SMNVEV (reference sequence). This CDR3 is built from 16 residues. The CDR3 bases are TGTGCCAGCAGTCCTTCTTTGGGAGGATCCCTAGATACGCAGTATTTT. Translation: CASSPSLGGSLDTQYF.

V usage is TRBV15 and J usage is TRBJ2-5; 8 bases are a match to TRBD2. The CDR3 extends over 16 amino acids. Trimming at V came to 0 bases and at J to 4 bases, leaving 7 bases not matched to a gene. CDR1 LNHNV and CDR2 YYDKDF come from the germline V gene (reference sequence). As DNA, the CDR3 is TGTGCCACCAGCAGAGATCTGGGACTAGAGGGAGAGACCCAGTACTTC. Translating gives CATSRDLGLEGETQYF. The variable domain in full, completed from reference TRBV15 and TRBJ2-5, reads DAMVIQNPRYQVTQFGKPVTLSCSQTLNHNVMYWYQQKSSQAPKLLFHYYDKDFNNEADTPDNFQSRRPNTSFCFLDIRSPGLGDTAMYLCATSRDLGLEGETQYFGPGTRLLVL.

The genes are TRBV6-5 and TRBJ1-6; tentative D call: TRBD1 (5 bases). V was shortened by 5 bases and J by 7 bases, with 12 bases between the two germline ends. Germline V CDR1 and CDR2: MNHEY, SVGAGI. CDR3 length equals 14 residues. CDR3 sequence: CASSRQLLNSPLHF. The CDR3, as DNA: TGTGCCAGCAGTCGACAGTTACTCAATTCACCCCTCCACTTT.

The gene calls are TRBV11-1 and TRBJ2-5; tentative D call: TRBD2 (7 bases). The CDR3 spans 13 residues. Germline CDR1 reads SGHAT; CDR2 reads FQDESV (reference sequence). V was shortened by 3 bases and J by 9 bases, with 14 bases between the two germline ends. The chain's CDR3 is CASSLMGAGAQYF. The DNA of the CDR3 is TGTGCCAGCAGCTTGATGGGGGCGGGGGCCCAGTACTTC.

The chain employs TRBV19 and TRBJ1-2; weak D call: TRBD1 (5 bases). CDR3 length: 13 residues. Between the trimmed V and J ends, which lost 4 bases and 1 base, there was a span of 7 bases. Germline V CDR1 and CDR2: LNHDA, SQIVND (reference sequence). The CDR3 nucleotides are TGTGCCAGTAGTACAGGGAATAACTATGGCTACACCTTC. As protein: CASSTGNNYGYTF.

This chain connects TRBV19 to TRBJ2-3; 9 positions match TRBD2. Germline-derived CDR1 and CDR2 are LNHDA and SQIVND (reference sequence). This CDR3 has 15 residues. The ends lost 6 bases at V and 7 bases at J; junction bases unmatched: 11. CDR3 sequence: CASRPAGGGQYTQYF. CDR3 coding DNA: TGTGCCAGTAGACCAGCGGGGGGAGGACAATATACGCAGTATTTT.

This sequence joins TRBV5-5 and TRBJ2-7, with D possibly TRBD1 on 5 matching bases. Germline CDR1 reads SGHKS; CDR2 reads YYEKEE (reference sequence). The CDR3 has 14 residues. The ends were cut back, 4 bases at V and 5 bases at J, with 16 bases in the middle. CDR3 in amino acids: CASSRNSQGNEQYF. Written as DNA, the CDR3 is TGTGCCAGCAGCCGAAATTCCCAGGGTAACGAGCAGTACTTC. The full variable domain, in which reference TRBV5-5 and TRBJ2-7 provide the parts outside the CDR3, is DAGVTQSPTHLIKTRGQQVTLRCSPISGHKSVSWYQQVLGQGPQFIFQYYEKEERGRGNFPDRFSARQFPNYSSELNVNALLLGDSALYLCASSRNSQGNEQYFGPGTRLTVT.

The rearrangement uses TRBV7-9 and TRBJ2-2; 7 positions agree with TRBD1. The CDR3 runs to 16 residues. With V trimmed by 4 bases and J by 5 bases, 10 bases remained unmatched. Germline V gene lookup returns CDR1 SEHNR and CDR2 FQNEAQ (reference sequence). CDR3 in amino acids: CASSSPGQSTTGELFF. CDR3 nucleotide sequence: TGTGCCAGCAGCTCTCCGGGACAGAGTACTACCGGGGAGCTGTTTTTT.

The V and J genes are TRBV10-3 and TRBJ2-5; D gene unclear. This CDR3 contains 18 residues. Germline CDR1 reads ENHRY; CDR2 reads SYGVKD. V was cut by 2 bases and J by 4 bases, with 23 bases left in between. The CDR3 DNA is TGTGCCATCAGTGAGACCCCGGAGAGCTCGGGTTTAGGAGAGACCCAGTACTTC. This translates into CAISETPESSGLGETQYF.

The chain combines TRBV5-4 with TRBJ1-1, with TRBD1 as a possible D gene (5 bases). V was shortened by 0 bases and J by 3 bases, with 12 bases between the two germline ends. CDR3 length: 15 residues. Per the germline V gene, CDR1 is SGHNT and CDR2 is YYREEE (reference sequence). The chain's CDR3 is CASSLETGLDTEAFF. DNA for the CDR3: TGTGCCAGCAGCTTGGAAACAGGTCTCGACACTGAAGCTTTCTTT.

The chain has TRBV7-9 and TRBJ2-2, with 9 nucleotides matching TRBD2. Germline lookup yields CDR1 SEHNR and CDR2 FQNEAQ (reference sequence). V shed 5 bases and J 5 bases; nucleotides not matched to a gene: 6. The CDR3 totals 15 residues. The DNA of the CDR3 is TGTGCCAGCAGCCTCGGACTAGCGAGGACCGGGGAGCTGTTTTTT. Amino acids: CASSLGLARTGELFF. The complete variable domain, with remaining parts taken from reference TRBV7-9 and TRBJ2-2, reads DTGVSQNPRHKITKRGQNVTFRCDPISEHNRLYWYRQTLGQGPEFLTYFQNEAQLEKSRLLSDRFSAERPKGSFSTLEIQRTEQGDSAMYLCASSLGLARTGELFFGEGSRLTVL.

This rearrangement joins TRBV10-3 to TRBJ1-6; 7 bases fit TRBD1. Trimming at V came to 4 bases and at J to 8 bases, leaving 11 bases not matched to a gene. The CDR3 totals 16 residues. Germline CDR1 is ENHRY and CDR2 is SYGVKD. CDR3 DNA: TGTGCCATCAGTGTTAATTCCCCAGGGGGTGATTCACCCCTCCACTTT. Translation gives CAISVNSPGGDSPLHF.

V usage is TRBV3-1 (or the pseudogene TRBV3-2) and J usage is TRBJ1-5; D not resolved. The V gene lost 0 bases and the J gene lost 9 bases, with 12 bases spanning the gap. The germline V gene encodes CDR1 LGHDT and CDR2 YNNKEL (reference sequence). The CDR3 length is 14 residues. This CDR3 reads CASSQDALVLPQHF. CDR3 bases: TGTGCCAGCAGCCAAGATGCCCTAGTTCTGCCCCAGCATTTT.

CDR3 nucleotide sequence: TGTGCCAGCAGCCAAGACTTATTAGATTCGGGGTCCTACGAGCAGTACTTC. Translating gives CASSQDLLDSGSYEQYF. The chain has TRBV4-2 and TRBJ2-7; D is perhaps TRBD2 (5 bases). Trimming pared 0 bases from V and 1 base from J, leaving 16 bases between. Germline assignment: CDR1 LGHNA and CDR2 YNFKEQ. The CDR3 runs 17 residues.

The V and J genes are TRBV27 and TRBJ2-7; possible D gene TRBD1, 5 bases. This CDR3 spans 15 amino acids. The V end lost 2 bases, the J end lost 2 bases, and 13 bases lay between the germline ends. The germline V gene has CDR1 MNHEY and CDR2 SMNVEV (reference sequence). CDR3 sequence reads: CASSLGDSGAYEQYF. For the CDR3, the DNA is TGTGCCAGCAGTTTAGGAGACAGTGGGGCCTACGAGCAGTACTTC.

The CDR3 sequence: CASRRGREPGNTIYF. CDR3 DNA: TGTGCCAGCAGGCGAGGGCGGGAACCCGGAAACACCATATATTTT. The chain recombines TRBV18 with TRBJ1-3, with D uncertain. From germline, CDR1 is KGHSH and CDR2 LQKENI. This CDR3 contains 15 residues. V was pared by 8 bases and J by 4 bases, with 18 bases between.

The rearrangement uses TRBV4-2 and TRBJ2-6, with TRBD1 matching over 8 bases. The CDR3 covers 17 residues. Trimming cost V 2 bases and J 3 bases; bases outside gene matches: 6. Germline CDR1 is LGHNA and CDR2 is YNFKEQ. The CDR3 DNA reads as TGTGCCAGCAGCCAACCTCAGGGGGCTAGTGGGGCCAACGTCCTGACTTTC. It encodes CASSQPQGASGANVLTF.

The CDR3 protein is CASSVESNPGLAPDNEQFF. CDR3 coding DNA: TGTGCCAGCAGCGTAGAGTCTAATCCGGGACTGGCCCCGGACAATGAGCAGTTCTTC. V usage is TRBV9 and J usage is TRBJ2-1, with D perhaps TRBD2 (6 bases). The CDR3 sequence is 19 residues long. Germline V lookup: CDR1 SGDLS, CDR2 YYNGEE. V was clipped by 0 bases and J by 5 bases, with 24 bases between them.

The chain carries TRBV5-6 and TRBJ1-2, with TRBD1 identical over 9 bases. Trimming cost V 4 bases and J 7 bases; bases outside gene matches: 5. The CDR3 is 13 residues long. CDR1 is SGHDT, CDR2 YYEEEE, per germline. CDR3 loop: CASSPNRGLGYTF. The DNA for the CDR3 is TGTGCCAGCAGCCCTAACAGGGGGCTTGGCTACACCTTC.

For the CDR3, the DNA is TGTGCCAGCAGCCCTAAACCTCGACTAGCGGGGACGCAAGAGACCCAGTACTTC. The encoded protein is CASSPKPRLAGTQETQYF. The rearrangement joins TRBV7-9 to TRBJ2-5; 11 bases map to TRBD2. The CDR3 is 18 amino acids. Germline CDR1 reads SEHNR; CDR2 reads FQNEAQ (reference sequence). V lost 5 bases to trimming and J lost 2 bases; unmatched junction nucleotides: 13. Filled out from reference TRBV7-9 and TRBJ2-5, the complete variable domain reads DTGVSQNPRHKITKRGQNVTFRCDPISEHNRLYWYRQTLGQGPEFLTYFQNEAQLEKSRLLSDRFSAERPKGSFSTLEIQRTEQGDSAMYLCASSPKPRLAGTQETQYFGPGTRLLVL.

The sample holds a few counts of this clone. J is TRBJ1-2 and V is TRBV12-3 or TRBV12-4; D is undetermined. Trimming stripped 8 bases from V and 8 bases from J, with 18 bases between. The CDR3 spans 13 residues. The CDR3 DNA reads as TGTGCCAGCCAGAGCAACTGGGCTGACGGCTACACCTTC. Amino acids: CASQSNWADGYTF.

The count of this clone is one. The CDR3 is CASSQRMWTSGDNEQFF. DNA for the CDR3: TGTGCCAGCAGCCAAAGGATGTGGACTAGCGGGGACAATGAGCAGTTCTTC. V usage is TRBV3-1 (or the pseudogene TRBV3-2) and J usage is TRBJ2-1, with TRBD2 matching over 12 bases. J was trimmed by 5 bases and V by 2 bases; bases with no gene match: 7. CDR3 length: 17 amino acids. Germline-derived CDR1 and CDR2 are LGHDT and YNNKEL (reference sequence).

The genes are TRBV4-3 and TRBJ1-6; 7 bases map to TRBD1. Germline lookup yields CDR1 LGHNA and CDR2 YSLEER. The trim removed 0 bases at V and 10 bases at J, leaving 3 bases unmatched. The CDR3 totals 14 residues. CDR3 DNA: TGCGCCAGCAGCCAAGAACAGGGGAGGTCACCCCTCCACTTT. It translates to CASSQEQGRSPLHF.

This chain links TRBV6-1 with TRBJ1-2; TRBD1 matches at 9 bases. With V trimmed by 3 bases and J by 5 bases, 7 bases remained unmatched. Germline CDR1 reads MNHNS; CDR2 reads SASEGT. The CDR3 is 15 residues long. CDR3 protein: CASSEGWTGDYGYTF. CDR3 DNA sequence: TGTGCCAGCAGTGAGGGCTGGACAGGGGATTATGGCTACACCTTC.

The genes are TRBV18 and TRBJ1-3; 7 bases agree with TRBD1. This CDR3 has 17 amino acids. J was trimmed by 0 bases and V by 3 bases; bases with no gene match: 8. CDR1 is KGHSH and CDR2 is LQKENI in the germline V gene. The CDR3 reads CASSPAGTASSGNTIYF. CDR3 in DNA: TGTGCCAGCTCACCGGCTGGGACAGCGAGCTCTGGAAACACCATATATTTT. The variable domain in full, completed from reference TRBV18 and TRBJ1-3, reads NAGVMQNPRHLVRRRGQEARLRCSPMKGHSHVYWYRQLPEEGLKFMVYLQKENIIDESGMPKERFSAEFPKEGPSILRIQQVVRGDSAAYFCASSPAGTASSGNTIYFGEGSWLTVV.

The chain recombines TRBV6-5 with TRBJ1-2; no definite D call. The germline CDR1 and CDR2 sequences are MNHEY and SVGAGI. Deletions cut 9 bases from V and 4 bases from J, with 12 bases between. CDR3 length equals 12 residues. Written as DNA, the CDR3 is TGTGCCAGTTTGGACGAGGGCTATGGCTACACCTTC. It encodes CASLDEGYGYTF.

This chain joins TRBV3-1 (or the pseudogene TRBV3-2) and TRBJ2-5, with a tentative D call TRBD1 (6 bases). Germline lookup yields CDR1 LGHDT and CDR2 YNNKEL (reference sequence). The CDR3 is 16 amino acids. Deletions cut 4 bases from V and 2 bases from J, with 17 bases between. CDR3 DNA sequence: TGTGCCAGCAGCCGAAGTTATGAGGGGGATCAAGAGACCCAGTACTTC. Its translation: CASSRSYEGDQETQYF.